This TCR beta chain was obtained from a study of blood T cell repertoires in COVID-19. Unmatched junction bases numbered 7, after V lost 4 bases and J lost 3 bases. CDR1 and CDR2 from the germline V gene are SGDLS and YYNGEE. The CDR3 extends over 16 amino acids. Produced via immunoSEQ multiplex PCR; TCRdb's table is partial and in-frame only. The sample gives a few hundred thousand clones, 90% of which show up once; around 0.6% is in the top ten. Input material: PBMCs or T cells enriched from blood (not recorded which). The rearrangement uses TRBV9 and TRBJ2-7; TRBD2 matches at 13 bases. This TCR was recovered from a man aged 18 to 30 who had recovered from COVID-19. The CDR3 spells CASSPSGTSGNYEQYF. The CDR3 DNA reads TGTGCCAGCAGCCCCTCCGGGACTAGCGGGAACTACGAGCAGTACTTC.